The 26 T cell receptor beta chains reported below all come from one sample, sequenced in a study of T cells in Graves' hyperthyroidism and ophthalmopathy (dated by TCRdb to the late 2010s). The library was generated by multiplex PCR. The instrument given in TCRdb is Illumina HiSeq 2000. Amplification of TCR beta CDR3 regions was carried out from RNA transcripts. The first round of RT-PCR for the TCR CDR3 was performed with the HTBI primer set and the Qiagen OneStep RT-PCR kit. TCRdb reprocessing: public reads trimmed at Q25 with fastp, clones called with MiXCR, in-frame beta chains kept. Identical CDR3 proteins give one entry, which carries the most common genes and DNA. The sample has more than 500,000 distinct CDR3 sequences on record, 15% to 20% of them singletons. The top ten constitute around 28% of the sample. The sample consisted of blood. Receptor source: a woman in her thirties with Graves' ophthalmopathy.

This clonotype came up a few times. A much bigger clone sits one base away, suggesting this may be a read error. The rearrangement uses TRBV7-2 and TRBJ2-7, with TRBD2 as a possible D gene (7 bases). The CDR3 spans 17 residues. The germline gives CDR1 SGHTA, CDR2 FQGNSA. CDR3 DNA: TGTGCCAGCAGCTTGGCCCCGGGGGGCGCATCCCACTACGGGCAGTACTTC. It translates to CASSLAPGGASHYGQYF.

The chain is built from TRBV7-8 and TRBJ2-7, with 8 positions matching TRBD1. J was trimmed by 0 bases and V by 7 bases; bases with no gene match: 5. Germline values: CDR1 SGHVS, CDR2 FQNEAQ. The CDR3 spans 14 residues. The CDR3: CASTQDRASYEQYF. In DNA form, the CDR3 reads TGTGCCAGCACCCAGGACAGGGCCTCCTACGAGCAGTACTTC.

This clonotype was found many times. V and J are TRBV30 and TRBJ2-7, with 11 bases matching TRBD2. The germline CDR1 and CDR2 sequences are GTSNPN and SVGIG (reference sequence). This CDR3 spans 17 amino acids. V dropped 3 bases and J dropped 7; count of bases not matched to a gene: 17. CDR3 bases: TGTGCCTGGAGCTTACCACTAAGCCGGACTAGCGGGTGGGAGCAGTACTTC. Encoded protein: CAWSLPLSRTSGWEQYF.

This clonotype showed up many times. This chain links TRBV6-2 or TRBV6-3 with TRBJ1-5; D gene uncertain. Germline V gives CDR1 MNHEY, CDR2 SVGEGT. The ends were cut back, 4 bases at V and 7 bases at J, with 11 bases in the middle. The CDR3 has 13 residues. CDR3 in DNA: TGTGCCAGCAGTTCTTTCGCGGGACAGCCCCAGCATTTT. Translated: CASSSFAGQPQHF.

Only one count was recorded for this clonotype. Since a much larger clone is just one base distant, this may be a read error. The chain has TRBV28 and TRBJ2-7; the match to TRBD1 covers 7 bases. The CDR3 extends over 13 amino acids. CDR1 and CDR2 from the germline V gene are MDHEN and SYDVKM. Trimming took 11 bases from V and 0 from J; bases not matched to a gene: 7. For the CDR3, the DNA is TGTGCCGGCACAGGGGTTGGCTCCTACGAGCAGTACTTC. Protein: CAGTGVGSYEQYF.

Concerning this clonotype: This may be a read error: a much more frequent sequence differs by one nucleotide. The V and J genes are TRBV2 and TRBJ2-7; 11 bases align to TRBD1. CDR1 is SNHLY, CDR2 FYNNEI, per germline. The CDR3 runs 13 residues. DNA for the CDR3: TGTGTCAGCAGCGGGACAGGGGGGGTCCAGCAGTACTTC. As protein: CVSSGTGGVQQYF.

This clonotype was counted at least ten times. V is TRBV6-1 and J is TRBJ1-1; D is uncertain. The CDR3 sequence is 15 residues long. V lost 1 base and J 6 bases, leaving 15 bases between the germline ends. The V gene's germline CDR1 is MNHNS and CDR2 SASEGT. The CDR3 here is CASSEGRPGNSEAFF. The CDR3 coding sequence is TGTGCCAGCAGTGAAGGGCGCCCCGGAAACTCTGAAGCTTTCTTT.

This clonotype was seen ten or more times. This chain joins TRBV7-2 and TRBJ1-5; D gene uncertain. V was cut by 5 bases and J by 0 bases, with 8 bases left in between. The CDR3 extends over 14 amino acids. Germline assignment: CDR1 SGHTA and CDR2 FQGNSA. CDR3 protein: CASSPEYSNQPQHF. The DNA of the CDR3 is TGTGCCAGCAGCCCCGAATATAGCAATCAGCCCCAGCATTTT.

The chain has TRBV19 and TRBJ2-1, with D unclear. This CDR3 has 15 amino acids. The germline CDR1 and CDR2 sequences are LNHDA and SQIVND (reference sequence). The V and J ends lost 5 bases and 9 bases respectively, with 20 bases between them. The CDR3 protein is CASSFDTGRLGEQFF. The DNA for the CDR3 is TGTGCCAGTAGTTTTGATACCGGTAGGCTAGGTGAGCAGTTCTTC.

The rearrangement links TRBV5-6 to TRBJ2-5, with D unresolved. This CDR3 comprises 12 residues. Germline CDR1 is SGHDT and CDR2 is YYEEEE. The V end lost 2 bases, the J end lost 5 bases, and 7 bases lay between the germline ends. The CDR3 DNA reads TGTGCCAGCAGCTTTCATCGGGAGACCCAGTACTTC. This gives the protein CASSFHRETQYF.

This clonotype was detected many times. This chain uses TRBV6-2 or TRBV6-3 with TRBJ1-2; the D gene is possibly TRBD1 (6 bases). CDR1 MNHEY and CDR2 SVGEGT come from the germline V gene. The CDR3 contains 12 residues. Trimming stripped 4 bases from V and 4 bases from J, with 7 bases between. The CDR3 here is CASSSTGYGYTF. CDR3 DNA sequence: TGTGCCAGCAGTTCGACAGGCTATGGCTACACCTTC.

This clonotype was detected only a few times. V is TRBV19 and J is TRBJ2-2, with TRBD2 matching 13 bases. The CDR3 spans 18 residues. V was pared by 6 bases and J by 1 base, with 8 bases of the junction left unmatched. In germline, CDR1 is LNHDA, CDR2 SQIVND (reference sequence). The CDR3 here is CASRDTSGRAKNTGELFF. The DNA for the CDR3 is TGTGCCAGTAGAGATACTAGCGGGAGGGCAAAGAACACCGGGGAGCTGTTTTTT.

In its sample, this clonotype was seen a few times. The rearrangement uses TRBV5-1 and TRBJ2-3; 12 bases are shared with TRBD1. This CDR3 has 16 residues. CDR1 and CDR2 (germline): SGHRS, YFSETQ. The V and J ends lost 0 bases and 4 bases, in that order; junction bases with no gene match: 3. The CDR3 bases are TGCGCCAGCAGCTTGGCGGGACAGGGGGCTGCAGATACGCAGTATTTT. Translation: CASSLAGQGAADTQYF.

This clonotype was picked up many times. This chain connects TRBV5-1 to TRBJ1-1; D unclear. This CDR3 region has 15 residues. From germline, CDR1 is SGHRS and CDR2 YFSETQ. Trimming removed 1 base at V and 3 bases at J, with 13 bases between. The CDR3 bases are TGCGCCAGCAGCTTGCATGGTGGTGAGGACACTGAAGCTTTCTTT. Protein: CASSLHGGEDTEAFF.

This clonotype was recorded many times. The gene calls are TRBV4-3 and TRBJ2-7; 7 positions agree with TRBD1. Germline CDR1 and CDR2: LGHNA and YSLEER. The CDR3 spans 14 residues. Trimming cost V 5 bases and J 2 bases; bases outside gene matches: 6. The CDR3 DNA follows: TGCGCCAGCAGCGACCTGGGACAGCCCTACGAGCAGTACTTC. It codes for CASSDLGQPYEQYF.

This clonotype was seen ten or more times. The chain links TRBV5-1 to TRBJ2-2; 9 nucleotides line up with TRBD1. The CDR3 has 15 amino acids. The V and J ends lost 4 bases and 3 bases, in that order; junction bases with no gene match: 4. Looked up from germline, CDR1 is SGHRS and CDR2 is YFSETQ. The CDR3 DNA reads as TGCGCCAGCAGCCGGGGACAGGGATACACCGGGGAGCTGTTTTTT. It translates to CASSRGQGYTGELFF.

This clonotype was recorded at least ten times. Written as DNA, the CDR3 is TGTGCCAGCAGTTATCGACAGGGTGGTATGAACACTGAAGCTTTCTTT. Translating gives CASSYRQGGMNTEAFF. The chain combines TRBV6-2 or TRBV6-3 with TRBJ1-1; 7 nucleotides align to TRBD1. Germline V CDR1 and CDR2: MNHEY, SVGEGT. Unmatched junction bases numbered 7, after V lost 3 bases and J lost 0 bases. The CDR3 contains 16 residues.

This chain links TRBV28 with TRBJ1-4; D perhaps matches TRBD1 (6 bases). Trimming removed 0 bases from V and 10 bases from J, with 12 bases in between. The germline V gene has CDR1 MDHEN and CDR2 SYDVKM. The CDR3 runs to 14 residues. The CDR3 protein is CASSLWDSRGKLFF. The DNA of the CDR3 is TGTGCCAGCAGTTTATGGGACAGTAGGGGAAAACTGTTTTTT.

This clonotype was recorded many times. This chain connects TRBV12-3 or TRBV12-4 to TRBJ2-7, with TRBD2 as a possible D gene (5 bases). The CDR3 is 13 amino acids. V shed 6 bases and J shed 3 bases, with 12 bases lying between them. CDR3 nucleotide sequence: TGTGCCAGCAGCCGTGGACTGATCTACGAGCAGTACTTC. It encodes CASSRGLIYEQYF.

This clonotype was recorded a few times. The genes are TRBV6-2 or TRBV6-3 and TRBJ2-1, with a possible D match to TRBD1 (6 bases). From germline, CDR1 is MNHEY and CDR2 SVGEGT. The CDR3 sequence is 15 residues long. V gave up 5 bases and J gave up 4 bases, with 15 bases separating them. As DNA, the CDR3 is TGTGCCAGCAGTACAGGGCCCCTTTCTTACAATGAGCAGTTCTTC. Amino acids: CASSTGPLSYNEQFF.

The genes are TRBV7-9 and TRBJ2-1, with TRBD2 matching 7 bases. CDR1 and CDR2 (germline): SEHNR, FQNEAQ (reference sequence). The CDR3 contains 15 residues. V lost 6 bases to trimming and J lost 3 bases; unmatched junction nucleotides: 8. The CDR3: CASRASGILYNEQFF. CDR3 coding DNA: TGTGCCAGCAGGGCTAGCGGTATTCTCTACAATGAGCAGTTCTTC.

The gene calls are TRBV19 and TRBJ2-7, with unresolved D. This CDR3 contains 14 residues. In germline, CDR1 is LNHDA, CDR2 SQIVND (reference sequence). Between the trimmed V and J ends, which lost 2 bases and 0 bases, there was a span of 8 bases. CDR3 DNA sequence: TGTGCCAGTAGTATAATGGGCTCCTCCTACGAGCAGTACTTC. This sequence encodes CASSIMGSSYEQYF.

This clonotype has only a few counts. The rearrangement joins TRBV5-4 to TRBJ2-7; D may be TRBD2 (6 bases). The germline V gene has CDR1 SGHNT and CDR2 YYREEE (reference sequence). The CDR3 spans 13 residues. V was shortened by 4 bases and J by 6 bases, with 14 bases between the two germline ends. The CDR3 spells CASSQEGLGEQYF. In DNA form, the CDR3 reads TGTGCCAGCAGCCAGGAGGGCCTGGGCGAGCAGTACTTC.

The V call is TRBV2, the J call TRBJ1-1; D is uncertain. The CDR3 runs 12 residues. Looked up from germline, CDR1 is SNHLY and CDR2 is FYNNEI. The CDR3 loop is CSTLLVIAEAFF. In nucleotides, the CDR3 is TGTTCTACCCTTCTAGTAATCGCTGAAGCTTTCTTT.

The J gene is TRBJ2-7, the V gene TRBV9, with 7 bases lining up with TRBD1. Germline V lookup: CDR1 SGDLS, CDR2 YYNGEE. This CDR3 comprises 14 residues. The V segment lost 3 bases and the J segment 2 bases; nucleotides outside the gene matches: 5. In DNA, the CDR3 is TGTGCCAGCAGCGCCCAGGGGACAGCCTACGAGCAGTACTTC. It encodes CASSAQGTAYEQYF.

This clonotype was detected a few times. The chain couples TRBV5-1 to TRBJ2-1; D may be TRBD2 (6 bases). Trimming pared 1 base from V and 0 bases from J, leaving 8 bases between. This CDR3 has 15 residues. The germline V gene encodes CDR1 SGHRS and CDR2 YFSETQ. CDR3 region: CASSLMTSSYNEQFF. DNA for the CDR3: TGCGCCAGCAGCTTGATGACTAGCTCCTACAATGAGCAGTTCTTC.